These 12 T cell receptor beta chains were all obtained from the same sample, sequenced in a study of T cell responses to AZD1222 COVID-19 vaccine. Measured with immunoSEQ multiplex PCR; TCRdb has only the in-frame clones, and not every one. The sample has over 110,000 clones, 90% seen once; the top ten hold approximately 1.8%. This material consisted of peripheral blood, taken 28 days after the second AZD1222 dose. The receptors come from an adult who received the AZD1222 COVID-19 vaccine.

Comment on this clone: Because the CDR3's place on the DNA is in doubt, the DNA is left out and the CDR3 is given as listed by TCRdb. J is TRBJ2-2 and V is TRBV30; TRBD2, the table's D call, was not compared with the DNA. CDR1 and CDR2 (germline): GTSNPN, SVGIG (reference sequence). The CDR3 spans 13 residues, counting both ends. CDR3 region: CAWSIRRAGELFF.

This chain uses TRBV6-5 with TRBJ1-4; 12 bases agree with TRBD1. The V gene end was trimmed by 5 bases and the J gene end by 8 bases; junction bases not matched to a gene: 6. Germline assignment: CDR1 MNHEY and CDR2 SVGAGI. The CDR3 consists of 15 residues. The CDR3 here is CASSHGTGGGEKLFF. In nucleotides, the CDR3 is TGTGCCAGCAGTCACGGGACAGGGGGCGGGGAAAAACTGTTTTTT.

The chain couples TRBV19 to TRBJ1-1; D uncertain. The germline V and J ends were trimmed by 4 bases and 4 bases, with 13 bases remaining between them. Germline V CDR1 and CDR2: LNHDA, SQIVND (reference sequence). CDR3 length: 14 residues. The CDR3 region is CASSNGGLGTEAFF. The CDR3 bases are TGTGCCAGTAGTAACGGTGGGCTAGGCACTGAAGCTTTCTTT.

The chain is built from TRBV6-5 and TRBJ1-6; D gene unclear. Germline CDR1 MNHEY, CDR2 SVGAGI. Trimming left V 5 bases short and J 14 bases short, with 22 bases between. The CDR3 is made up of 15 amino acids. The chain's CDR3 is CASSTPRARALTLHF. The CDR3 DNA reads TGTGCCAGCAGTACCCCCCGGGCCCGGGCCCTCACCCTCCACTTT.

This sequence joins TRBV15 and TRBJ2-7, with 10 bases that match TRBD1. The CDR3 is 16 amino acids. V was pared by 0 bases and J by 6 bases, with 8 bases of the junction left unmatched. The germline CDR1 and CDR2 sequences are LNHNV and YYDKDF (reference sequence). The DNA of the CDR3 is TGTGCCACCAGCAGAGATGGGACAGGGGCCGGGCGCGAGCAGTACTTC. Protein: CATSRDGTGAGREQYF.

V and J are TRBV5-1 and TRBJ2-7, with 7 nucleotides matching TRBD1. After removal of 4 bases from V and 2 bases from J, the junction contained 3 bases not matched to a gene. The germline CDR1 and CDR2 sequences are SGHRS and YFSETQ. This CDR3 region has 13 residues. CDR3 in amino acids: CASSATGAYEQYF. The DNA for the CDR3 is TGCGCCAGCAGCGCCACAGGGGCCTACGAGCAGTACTTC.

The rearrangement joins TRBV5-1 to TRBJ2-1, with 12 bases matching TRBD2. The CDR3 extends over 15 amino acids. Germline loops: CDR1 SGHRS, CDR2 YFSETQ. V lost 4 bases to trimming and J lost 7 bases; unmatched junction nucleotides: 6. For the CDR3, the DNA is TGCGCCAGCAGCGCGTCCGGGACTAGCGGGAATGAGCAGTTCTTC. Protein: CASSASGTSGNEQFF.

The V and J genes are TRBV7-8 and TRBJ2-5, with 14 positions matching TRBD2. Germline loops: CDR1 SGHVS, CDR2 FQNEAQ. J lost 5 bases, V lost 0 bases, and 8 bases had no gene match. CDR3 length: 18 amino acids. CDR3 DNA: TGTGCCAGCAGCTTAGCGGGACTAGCGGGAGACCCATTCGAGACCCAGTACTTC. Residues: CASSLAGLAGDPFETQYF. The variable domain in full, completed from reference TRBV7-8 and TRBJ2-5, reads GAGVSQSPRYKVAKRGQDVALRCDPISGHVSLFWYQQALGQGPEFLTYFQNEAQLDKSGLPSDRFFAERPEGSVSTLKIQRTQQEDSAVYLCASSLAGLAGDPFETQYFGPGTRLLVL.

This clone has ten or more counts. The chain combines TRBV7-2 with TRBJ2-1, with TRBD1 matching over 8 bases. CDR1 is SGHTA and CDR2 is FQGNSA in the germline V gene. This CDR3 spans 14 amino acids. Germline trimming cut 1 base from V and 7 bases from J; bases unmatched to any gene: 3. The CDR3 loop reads CASSLDNRGNEQFF. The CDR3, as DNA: TGTGCCAGCAGCTTAGATAACAGGGGGAATGAGCAGTTCTTC.

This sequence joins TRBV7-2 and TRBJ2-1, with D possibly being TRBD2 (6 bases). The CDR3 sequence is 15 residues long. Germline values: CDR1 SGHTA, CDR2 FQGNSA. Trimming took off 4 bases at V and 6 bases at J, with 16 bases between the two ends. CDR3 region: CASSSRLGPANEQFF. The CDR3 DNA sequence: TGTGCCAGCAGCTCTCGACTAGGGCCTGCCAATGAGCAGTTCTTC.

CDR3 coding DNA: TGTGCCAGCAGCCAACGACAGGGGGCAGGGGAGCAGTACTTC. Protein sequence: CASSQRQGAGEQYF. V and J are TRBV4-2 and TRBJ2-7; TRBD1 matches 10 bases. Germline CDR1 LGHNA, CDR2 YNFKEQ. The CDR3 sequence is 14 residues long. V lost 2 bases to trimming and J lost 7 bases; unmatched junction nucleotides: 5.

The CDR3 bases are TGTGCCTGTGCCTTGACGGGCGGTCGGCAGTACGTC. This encodes CACALTGGRQYV. This chain uses TRBV30 with TRBJ2-7; D gene unclear. Between the trimmed V and J ends, which lost 6 bases and 9 bases, there was a span of 18 bases. The CDR3 is 12 amino acids. The germline gives CDR1 GTSNPN, CDR2 SVGIG (reference sequence).